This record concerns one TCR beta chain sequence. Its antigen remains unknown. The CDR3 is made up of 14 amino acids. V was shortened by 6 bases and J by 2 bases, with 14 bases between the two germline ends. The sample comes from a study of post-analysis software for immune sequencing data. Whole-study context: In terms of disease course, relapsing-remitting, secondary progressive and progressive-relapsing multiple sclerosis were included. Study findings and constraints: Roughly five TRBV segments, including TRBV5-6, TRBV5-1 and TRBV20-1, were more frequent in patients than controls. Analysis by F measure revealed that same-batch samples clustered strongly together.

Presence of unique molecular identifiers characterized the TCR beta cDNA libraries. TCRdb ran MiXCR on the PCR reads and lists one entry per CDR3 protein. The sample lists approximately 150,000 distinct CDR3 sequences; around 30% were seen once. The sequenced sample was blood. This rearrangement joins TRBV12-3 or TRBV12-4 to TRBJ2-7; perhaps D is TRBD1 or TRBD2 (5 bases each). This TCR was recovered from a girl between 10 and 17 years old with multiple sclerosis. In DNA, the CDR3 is TGTGCCAGCAGAAAGGGGACGACGGCCTACGAGCAGTACTTC. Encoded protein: CASRKGTTAYEQYF.